This T cell receptor beta chain was captured in a study of blood T cell repertoires in COVID-19 (TCRdb year 2020). Turning to the overall study: Samples covering the acute and convalescent phases of COVID-19 were provided by collaborators in the United States, Italy and Spain. The material from the prospective study consisted of cDNA or gDNA derived from T cells, B-cell-depleted T cells, or PBMCs. The dataset comprised deeply sampled blood TCRbeta repertoires from subjects exposed to, actively infected with, or recovered from COVID-19. The repertoires were released in a freely available public database intended as a resource for research on the immune response to SARS-CoV-2. The samples were drawn from the first 160 participants of the ongoing ImmuneRACE study and from 1,254 subjects provided by 6 global collaborators. The sample metadata nearly always contained a de-identified subject ID, COVID-19 status, age in years and sex. HLA class I and class II types, where available, came from metadata supplied by the sample provider rather than from assay-based typing. Summary of the overall study and its limitations: The amount of clinical and demographic metadata varied by source and participant and was provided uncurated.

The germline V gene provides CDR1 SGHDN and CDR2 FVKESK. From its cysteine to its phenylalanine, the CDR3 spans 16 amino acids. Of the read, only the CDR3 DNA is kept; its 48 bases are in frame from base 1. V and J are trimmed by 1 base and 2 bases, and the gene matches miss 8 bases of the junction. TCRbeta CDR3 regions were amplified from genomic DNA by means of the immunoSEQ Assay, a bias-controlled multiplex PCR. The source study handled its data this way. The number of nucleated cells in each sample was estimated from the amplification of reference gene primers within the assay. To quantify the absolute abundance of each unique TCRbeta CDR3 rearrangement, sequence reads were collapsed and filtered. Productive Simpson clonality was computed per sample as the square root of Simpson's diversity index over productive rearrangements. Sourced from immuneACCESS, this table was stored by TCRdb with only in-frame sequences that have V and J called. A share of the clones is absent; for the studies checked, an unresolved V gene accounts for under half, and the remainder has no known explanation. The DNA was the basis for D and trimming; V, J and clone size are from that table. A total of about 38,000 clones appear in this sample, around 91% of them only once. Jointly, the top ten make up 20% to 30% of the sample.

Concerning this clone itself: Its binding antigen is unknown. Base qualities are not provided; no much larger clone lies one nucleotide away.

The collaborating institutions used their own protocols to collect whole blood in K2EDTA tubes. Collaborator samples were shipped for TCRbeta analysis as frozen whole blood, isolated PBMCs, or DNA extracted from either sample type. The V gene is TRBV14 and the J gene is TRBJ2-7, with 7 junctional bases fitting TRBD2. The sample taken for sequencing was peripheral blood. The origin of this receptor is a man between 60 and 70 years old with active or convalescent COVID-19. CDR3 region: CASSQVSGRSTYEQYF. The bases are TGTGCCAGCAGCCAAGTCTCCGGGAGGTCTACCTACGAGCAGTACTTC.